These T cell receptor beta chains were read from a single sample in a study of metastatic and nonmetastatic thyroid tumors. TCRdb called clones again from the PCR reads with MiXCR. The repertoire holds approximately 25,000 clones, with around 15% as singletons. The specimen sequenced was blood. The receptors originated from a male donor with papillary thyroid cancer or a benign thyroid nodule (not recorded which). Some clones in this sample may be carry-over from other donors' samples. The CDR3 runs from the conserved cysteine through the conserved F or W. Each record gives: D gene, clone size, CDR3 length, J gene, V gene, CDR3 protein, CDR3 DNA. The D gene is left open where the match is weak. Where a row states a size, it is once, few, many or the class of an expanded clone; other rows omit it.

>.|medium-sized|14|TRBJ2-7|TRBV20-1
CSARAGLKTYEQYF
TGCAGTGCTAGAGCTGGACTCAAAACGTACGAGCAGTACTTC
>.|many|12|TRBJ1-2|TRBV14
CASSPGGYGYTF
TGTGCCAGCAGCCCGGGGGGTTATGGCTACACCTTC
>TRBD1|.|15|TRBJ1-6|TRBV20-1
CSASRGTGEDSPLHF
TGCAGTGCTAGCCGGGGGACAGGGGAGGATTCACCCCTCCACTTT
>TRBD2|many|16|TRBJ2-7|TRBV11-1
CASSSASGGAIYEQYF
TGTGCCAGCAGCTCCGCTAGCGGGGGGGCCATTTACGAGCAGTACTTC
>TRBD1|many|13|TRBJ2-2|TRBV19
CASSTRQGRELFF
TGTGCCAGTAGTACCCGACAGGGGAGGGAGCTGTTTTTT
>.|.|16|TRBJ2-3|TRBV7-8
CASSPRLEGEEDTQYF
TGTGCCAGCAGCCCCAGACTAGAGGGAGAGGAAGATACGCAGTATTTT
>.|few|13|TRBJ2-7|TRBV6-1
CASRRDIGYEQYF
TGCGCCAGCAGGAGGGACATCGGATACGAGCAGTACTTC
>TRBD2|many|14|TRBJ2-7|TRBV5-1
CASSLSGSTDEQYF
TGCGCCAGCAGCTTGAGCGGGAGCACGGACGAGCAGTACTTC
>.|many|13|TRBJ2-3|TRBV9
CASSTTGLAAQYF
TGTGCCAGCAGCACAACAGGGCTAGCGGCGCAGTATTTT
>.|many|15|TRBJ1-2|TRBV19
CASSSTGGRWDGYTF
TGTGCCAGTAGTAGTACTGGGGGGCGATGGGATGGCTACACCTTC
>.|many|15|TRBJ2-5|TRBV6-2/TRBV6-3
CASSYSDTRKGTQYF
TGTGCCAGCAGTTACTCAGACACACGCAAGGGGACCCAGTACTTC
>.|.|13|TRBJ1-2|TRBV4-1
CASSRSSNYGYTF
TGCGCCAGCAGCCGATCCAGTAACTATGGCTACACCTTC
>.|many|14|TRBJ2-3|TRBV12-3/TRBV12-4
CASSAGWGTDTQYF
TGTGCCAGCAGTGCTGGTTGGGGCACAGATACGCAGTATTTT
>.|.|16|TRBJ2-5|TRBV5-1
CASSLISGGCVETQYF
TGCGCCAGCAGCTTGATTTCCGGGGGCTGTGTAGAGACCCAGTACTTC
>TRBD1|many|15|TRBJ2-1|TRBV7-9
CASSEPGQVYNEQFF
TGTGCCAGCAGCGAACCGGGACAGGTTTACAATGAGCAGTTCTTC
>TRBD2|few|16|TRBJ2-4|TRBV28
CASSLTIGGRAFYRYF
TGTGCCAGCAGTCTGACGATAGGCGGGAGGGCCTTTTATCGGTACTTC
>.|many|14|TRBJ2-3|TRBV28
CASSSLGSRDTQYF
TGTGCCAGCAGTTCATTAGGGTCGAGGGATACGCAGTATTTT
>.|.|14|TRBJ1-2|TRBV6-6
CASSYTGRYDSYTF
TGTGCCAGCAGTTACACGGGAAGGTATGATAGCTACACCTTC
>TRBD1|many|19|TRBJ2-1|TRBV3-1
CASSLLGTATTSSYNEQFF
TGTGCCAGCAGCCTCCTTGGGACAGCGACTACGAGCTCCTACAATGAGCAGTTCTTC
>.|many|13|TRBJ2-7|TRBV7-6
CASSLNPTSEQYF
TGTGCCAGCAGCTTAAATCCTACCAGCGAGCAGTACTTC
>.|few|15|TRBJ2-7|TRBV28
CASTPPAGWGHEQYF
TGTGCCAGCACCCCCCCGGCCGGGTGGGGGCACGAGCAGTACTTC
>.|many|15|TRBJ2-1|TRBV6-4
CASSDPRDPRNEQFF
TGTGCCAGCAGTGACCCCCGGGACCCTCGCAATGAGCAGTTCTTC
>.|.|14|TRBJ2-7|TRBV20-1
CSARDGREAEEQYF
TGCAGTGCTAGAGATGGTAGGGAGGCGGAAGAGCAGTACTTC
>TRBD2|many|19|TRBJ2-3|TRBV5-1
CASSSSPSGLAASTDTQYF
TGCGCCAGCAGCTCCTCCCCCTCTGGACTAGCGGCTAGCACAGATACGCAGTATTTT
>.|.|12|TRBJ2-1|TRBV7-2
CASSLSTSKQFF
TGTGCCAGCAGCTTATCGACTAGTAAGCAATTCTTC
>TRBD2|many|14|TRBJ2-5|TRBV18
CASSPTSVGETQYF
TGTGCCAGCTCACCGACTAGCGTCGGAGAGACCCAGTACTTC
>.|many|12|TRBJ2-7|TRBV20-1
CSARDRDYEQYF
TGCAGTGCTAGAGATCGGGACTACGAGCAGTACTTC
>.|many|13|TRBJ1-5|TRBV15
CATSRDLSQPQHF
TGTGCCACCAGCAGAGATCTGAGCCAGCCCCAGCATTTT
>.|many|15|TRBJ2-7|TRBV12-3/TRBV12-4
CASSLAAGGLLEQYF
TGTGCCAGCAGTTTGGCGGCAGGGGGACTGTTGGAACAGTACTTC
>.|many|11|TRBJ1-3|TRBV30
CAWSEANTIYF
TGTGCCTGGAGTGAAGCGAACACCATATATTTT
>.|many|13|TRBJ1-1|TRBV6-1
CASNRGIGTEAFF
TGTGCCAGCAACCGAGGGATCGGGACTGAAGCTTTCTTT
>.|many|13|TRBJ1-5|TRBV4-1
CASSQVARQPQHF
TGCGCCAGCAGCCAAGTTGCAAGACAGCCCCAGCATTTT
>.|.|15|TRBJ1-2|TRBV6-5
CASSYSGGAPYGYTF
TGTGCCAGCAGTTACTCTGGGGGGGCACCCTATGGCTACACCTTC
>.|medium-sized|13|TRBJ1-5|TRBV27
CASAQVLNQPQHF
TGTGCCAGCGCTCAGGTGTTAAATCAGCCCCAGCATTTT
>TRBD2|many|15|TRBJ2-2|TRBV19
CASSISGRRTGELFF
TGTGCCAGTAGTATTAGCGGGAGGAGGACCGGGGAGCTGTTTTTT
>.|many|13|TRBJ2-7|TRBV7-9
CASSLELTREVYF
TGTGCCAGCAGCTTAGAATTGACTAGAGAGGTATACTTC
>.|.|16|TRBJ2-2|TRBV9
CSSSVSGSLRTGELFF
TGTTCCAGCAGCGTCTCGGGGTCGCTTAGAACCGGGGAGCTGTTTTTT
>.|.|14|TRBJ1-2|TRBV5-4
CASSLDGLQDGYTF
TGTGCCAGCAGCCTTGACGGACTCCAGGATGGCTACACCTTC
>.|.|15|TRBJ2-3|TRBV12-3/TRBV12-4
CASTRGVVSTDTQYF
TGTGCCAGCACCCGAGGGGTCGTTAGCACAGATACGCAGTATTTT
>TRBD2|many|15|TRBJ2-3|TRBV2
CASSEGAGGGDTQYF
TGTGCCAGCAGTGAAGGAGCGGGAGGGGGGGATACGCAGTATTTT
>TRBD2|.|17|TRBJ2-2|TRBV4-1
CASSQGLAGVRTGELFF
TGCGCCAGCAGCCAAGGCCTAGCGGGAGTTCGCACCGGGGAGCTGTTTTTT
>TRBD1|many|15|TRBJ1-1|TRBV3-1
CASSSPGQMNTEAFF
TGTGCCAGCAGCTCGCCGGGACAGATGAACACTGAAGCTTTCTTT
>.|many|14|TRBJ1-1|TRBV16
CASSQEEGWTEAFF
TGTGCCAGCAGCCAAGAGGAGGGATGGACTGAAGCTTTCTTT
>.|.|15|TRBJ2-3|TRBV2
CASRSLAGVTDTQYF
TGTGCCAGCAGATCCCTAGCTGGGGTCACAGATACTCAGTATTTT
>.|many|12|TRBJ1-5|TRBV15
CATSRWDQPQHF
TGTGCCACCAGCAGGTGGGATCAGCCCCAGCATTTT
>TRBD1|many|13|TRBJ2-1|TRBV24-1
CATSWAGGGEQFF
TGTGCCACCAGTTGGGCAGGGGGTGGTGAGCAGTTCTTC
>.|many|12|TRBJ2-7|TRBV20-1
CSAPKNGLEQYF
TGCAGTGCGCCGAAAAACGGGCTCGAGCAGTACTTC
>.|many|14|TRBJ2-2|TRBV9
CASSPRIGTGELFF
TGTGCCAGCAGCCCCAGAATCGGAACCGGGGAGCTGTTTTTT
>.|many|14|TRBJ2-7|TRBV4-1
CASSRGIISYEQYF
TGCGCCAGCAGCCGTGGAATCATCTCCTACGAGCAGTACTTC
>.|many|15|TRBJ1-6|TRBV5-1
CASSLGEYYNSPLHF
TGCGCCAGCAGTTTGGGGGAGTATTATAATTCACCCCTCCACTTT
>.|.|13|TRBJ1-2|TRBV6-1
CASGDRRLGGYTF
TGTGCCAGCGGCGACAGGAGGCTCGGTGGCTACACCTTC
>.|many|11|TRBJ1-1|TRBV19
CASLTGSEAFF
TGTGCCAGTCTGACCGGGTCCGAAGCTTTCTTT
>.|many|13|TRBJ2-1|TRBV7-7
CASSIDTYNEQFF
TGTGCCAGCAGCATTGACACCTACAATGAGCAGTTCTTC